This TCR beta chain was retrieved from a study of neurological immune-mediated disorders. Study conclusions and caveats: A possible signature appeared as one related-CDR3 cluster, in which phylogenetic grouping placed the repertoires of 18 of 34 multiple sclerosis patients. CDR3 amino acid sequences of expanded clones were not shared across subjects, a result suggesting private repertoires in all groups. HTLV-1-associated myelopathy had the most TCR clonal expansion, while multiple sclerosis had the least, a level that fell below healthy controls.

A remark on this clonotype: Its target is not known.

The CDR3 has 15 residues. Trimming at V came to 5 bases and at J to 3 bases, leaving 7 bases not matched to a gene. Germline CDR1 and CDR2: LGHNT and FRNRAP. TCRdb ran MiXCR on the 5' RACE reads and lists one entry per CDR3 protein. This sample has around 70,000 distinct CDR3 sequences, with 4% to 6% found just once. 2 million unsorted PBMCs were stored in RNAlater at -80 °C before RNA extraction. The TCR was taken from a man aged 18-30 years with multiple sclerosis. The V gene is TRBV12-5, the J gene TRBJ2-3; 8 bases are a match to TRBD2. The sequenced sample consisted of PBMCs. CDR3 DNA: TGTGCTAGTGGTATAAAGCGGGGGAGAACAGATACGCAGTATTTT. Amino acid sequence: CASGIKRGRTDTQYF.